Listed here are 21 T cell receptor beta chains from one sample, sequenced in a study of breast tumors, draining lymph nodes, adjacent tissues. Via MiXCR, TCRdb re-called the multiplex PCR reads, giving one row per CDR3 protein. The sample yields some 53,000 distinct CDR3 sequences, 42% seen once. The sequenced sample was breast tumor tissue. Receptor source: a female donor with breast cancer. Some clones in this sample may be carry-over from other donors' samples.

The genes are TRBV19 and TRBJ1-5; D not certain. The V end lost 5 bases, the J end lost 0 bases, and 8 bases lay between the germline ends. The CDR3 totals 14 residues. Germline-derived CDR1 and CDR2 are LNHDA and SQIVND (reference sequence). CDR3 sequence reads: CASSALDSNQPQHF. The DNA for the CDR3 is TGTGCCAGTAGTGCCTTGGATAGCAATCAGCCCCAGCATTTT.

On this clonotype: This could be a read error, since a much larger clone is one nucleotide away. CDR3 DNA: TGTGCCAGCAGTTTAAGACAGGGAAGATCTGGGGCCAACGCCCTGACTTTC. Translating it yields CASSLRQGRSGANALTF. This chain connects TRBV28 to TRBJ2-6, with 7 positions matching TRBD1. Germline CDR1 and CDR2: MDHEN and SYDVKM. The CDR3 runs to 17 residues.

The rearrangement joins TRBV30 to TRBJ2-3; no firm D call. In germline, CDR1 is GTSNPN, CDR2 SVGIG (reference sequence). The ends were cut back, 2 bases at V and 5 bases at J, with 11 bases in the middle. The CDR3 runs 13 residues. The CDR3 sequence: CAWSYGHKDTQYF. The DNA for the CDR3 is TGTGCCTGGAGTTACGGGCACAAAGATACGCAGTATTTT.

This clonotype was recorded at least ten times. This chain joins TRBV4-3 and TRBJ1-4; 11 positions agree with TRBD1. V was clipped by 1 base and J by 10 bases; unmatched bases: 2. Per germline, CDR1 LGHNA and CDR2 YSLEER. This CDR3 spans 14 amino acids. The CDR3 DNA is TGCGCCAGCAGCCAAGCGGGACAGGGGGGAAAACTGTTTTTT. Protein sequence: CASSQAGQGGKLFF.

This clonotype came up once. The chain joins TRBV5-4 to TRBJ2-3; D is possibly TRBD1 (5 bases). CDR3 length: 16 residues. Germline-derived CDR1 and CDR2 are SGHNT and YYREEE (reference sequence). The germline V and J ends were trimmed by 4 bases and 4 bases, with 19 bases remaining between them. DNA of the CDR3: TGTGCCAGCAGCCCTGCTAGGGGTAGCAAGTCAGATACGCAGTATTTT. Translated, it gives CASSPARGSKSDTQYF.

This clonotype was counted ten times or more. The J gene is TRBJ2-1, the V gene TRBV7-2; no clear D. Germline V gene lookup returns CDR1 SGHTA and CDR2 FQGNSA. Trimming stripped 4 bases from V and 7 bases from J, with 14 bases between. The CDR3 is 14 amino acids. In nucleotides, the CDR3 is TGTGCCAGCAGCTACCACCCACCGGAGAATGAGCAGTTCTTC. Protein: CASSYHPPENEQFF.

The J gene is TRBJ2-1, the V gene TRBV28; 7 bases fit TRBD2. CDR1 is MDHEN, CDR2 SYDVKM, per germline. After removal of 6 bases from V and 1 base from J, the junction contained 12 bases not matched to a gene. CDR3 length equals 17 residues. The CDR3 DNA reads TGTGCCAGCAGCGCTCTAGCGGAGATATGGTCCTACAATGAGCAGTTCTTC. Its translation is CASSALAEIWSYNEQFF.

With respect to this clonotype: Just one base apart from a much larger clone, this may be a read error. The rearrangement links TRBV6-1 to TRBJ2-1, with unresolved D. The CDR3 consists of 15 residues. CDR1 is MNHNS and CDR2 is SASEGT in the germline V gene. This CDR3 reads CASSTPLGSQTERFF. The CDR3 coding sequence is TGTGCCAGCAGTACCCCTTTGGGCTCGCAAACTGAGCGGTTCTTC.

This clonotype was counted at least ten times. This CDR3 reads CASSSMTGGQETQYF. The CDR3 coding sequence is TGTGCCAGCAGCTCCATGACAGGGGGGCAAGAGACCCAGTACTTC. This chain uses TRBV7-7 with TRBJ2-5; 9 bases agree with TRBD1. The CDR3 has 15 residues. Germline CDR1 and CDR2: SSHAT and FNYEAQ (reference sequence). The trim removed 4 bases at V and 2 bases at J, leaving 5 bases unmatched.

This clonotype was counted many times. V usage is TRBV5-1 and J usage is TRBJ2-1; TRBD1 agrees at 11 bases. The V segment lost 0 bases and the J segment 7 bases; nucleotides outside the gene matches: 6. Germline lookup yields CDR1 SGHRS and CDR2 YFSETQ. This CDR3 has 16 amino acids. This CDR3 reads CASSLGTGGAVNEQFF. The CDR3, as DNA: TGCGCCAGCAGCTTGGGGACAGGGGGCGCGGTAAATGAGCAGTTCTTC. Variable domain in full (rest from reference TRBV5-1 and TRBJ2-1): KAGVTQTPRYLIKTRGQQVTLSCSPISGHRSVSWYQQTPGQGLQFLFEYFSETQRNKGNFPGRFSGRQFSNSRSEMNVSTLELGDSALYLCASSLGTGGAVNEQFFGPGTRLTVL.

This clonotype was observed many times. This rearrangement joins TRBV19 to TRBJ1-2; D call uncertain. The germline V and J ends were trimmed by 6 bases and 2 bases, with 13 bases remaining between them. Germline V gene sequence: CDR1 LNHDA, CDR2 SQIVND (reference sequence). The CDR3 loop spans 14 amino acids. The CDR3 loop is CASRPPAENYGYTF. The DNA for the CDR3 is TGTGCCAGTAGACCCCCGGCAGAGAACTATGGCTACACCTTC.

The chain links TRBV6-5 to TRBJ1-6; maybe TRBD1 (6 bases). This CDR3 is built from 14 residues. V lost 2 bases, J lost 10 bases, and 12 bases lay in between. In germline, CDR1 is MNHEY, CDR2 SVGAGI. The CDR3 region is CASSYGGGGSPLHF. CDR3 sequence (DNA): TGTGCCAGCAGTTACGGGGGCGGCGGCTCACCCCTCCACTTT.

This clonotype was counted many times. This chain joins TRBV5-1 and TRBJ2-4, with 7 positions matching TRBD1. Germline-derived CDR1 and CDR2 are SGHRS and YFSETQ. This CDR3 comprises 16 residues. V trimming: 3 bases; J trimming: 0 bases; junction bases outside the gene matches: 6. The CDR3 DNA is TGCGCCAGCAGCTATGGACAGGTCCTAGCCAAAAACATTCAGTACTTC. This translates into CASSYGQVLAKNIQYF.

The sample holds many counts of this clonotype. The chain recombines TRBV6-5 with TRBJ2-2, with D unclear. CDR3 length equals 12 residues. V lost 8 bases, J lost 4 bases, and 8 bases lay in between. Germline V gives CDR1 MNHEY, CDR2 SVGAGI. CDR3 residues: CASGWVTGELFF. Written as DNA, the CDR3 is TGTGCCAGCGGGTGGGTCACCGGGGAGCTGTTTTTT.

The chain joins TRBV20-1 to TRBJ2-5; D may correspond to TRBD1 or TRBD2 (5 bases each). V dropped 3 bases and J dropped 5 bases, with 10 bases sitting between them. CDR1 is DFQATT and CDR2 is SNEGSKA in the germline V gene (reference sequence). This CDR3 spans 12 amino acids. The CDR3 DNA reads TGCAGTGCTAGGGGGGATCGGGAGACCCAGTACTTC. It specifies CSARGDRETQYF.

In its sample, this clonotype was seen many times. The rearrangement uses TRBV3-1 and TRBJ2-7; 11 bases are shared with TRBD1. The germline V gene encodes CDR1 LGHDT and CDR2 YNNKEL (reference sequence). This CDR3 has 15 residues. With 2 bases clipped from V and 4 bases from J, the junction kept 4 bases outside the gene matches. CDR3 sequence reads: CASSQPGQGVYEQYF. The CDR3 DNA reads as TGTGCCAGCAGCCAACCGGGACAGGGGGTGTACGAGCAGTACTTC.

The rearrangement links TRBV29-1 to TRBJ2-1, with D possibly being TRBD1 or TRBD2 (5 bases each). This CDR3 spans 12 amino acids. Per germline, CDR1 SQVTM and CDR2 ANQGSEA. CDR3 residues: CSDLGPDNEQFF. The DNA of the CDR3 is TGCAGTGACCTGGGACCCGACAATGAGCAGTTCTTC.

This clonotype was seen repeatedly, ten times or more. This chain connects TRBV20-1 to TRBJ2-7; 8 nucleotides match TRBD2. The germline gives CDR1 DFQATT, CDR2 SNEGSKA (reference sequence). The CDR3 extends over 14 amino acids. The ends lost 5 bases at V and 6 bases at J; junction bases unmatched: 12. The CDR3 is CSALILAGGREQYF. The CDR3 region has the DNA TGCAGTGCTTTAATCTTGGCGGGAGGTCGCGAGCAGTACTTC.

The chain joins TRBV19 to TRBJ1-1, with D unresolved. Per the germline V gene, CDR1 is LNHDA and CDR2 is SQIVND (reference sequence). The ends were cut back, 1 base at V and 0 bases at J, with 15 bases in the middle. CDR3 length: 17 residues. The CDR3 here is CASSIARRGGMNTEAFF. CDR3 bases: TGTGCCAGTAGTATAGCCCGCCGCGGAGGAATGAACACTGAAGCTTTCTTT. Variable domain in full (rest from reference TRBV19 and TRBJ1-1): DGGITQSPKYLFRKEGQNVTLSCEQNLNHDAMYWYRQDPGQGLRLIYYSQIVNDFQKGDIAEGYSVSREKKESFPLTVTSAQKNPTAFYLCASSIARRGGMNTEAFFGQGTRLTVV.

This clonotype was counted at least ten times. The chain links TRBV7-9 to TRBJ2-1; 10 bases are shared with TRBD2. The CDR3 consists of 13 residues. V shed 6 bases and J 10 bases; nucleotides not matched to a gene: 6. Germline-derived CDR1 and CDR2 are SEHNR and FQNEAQ (reference sequence). As DNA, the CDR3 is TGTGCCAGCAGGACGGGACTAGCGTGGGAGCAGTTCTTC. Protein sequence: CASRTGLAWEQFF. Based on the CDR3 plus reference TRBV7-9 and TRBJ2-1, the full variable domain is DTGVSQNPRHKITKRGQNVTFRCDPISEHNRLYWYRQTLGQGPEFLTYFQNEAQLEKSRLLSDRFSAERPKGSFSTLEIQRTEQGDSAMYLCASRTGLAWEQFFGPGTRLTVL.

The chain joins TRBV20-1 to TRBJ2-5, with 7 bases identical to TRBD2. CDR1 and CDR2 from the germline V gene are DFQATT and SNEGSKA (reference sequence). The V segment lost 6 bases and the J segment 1 base; nucleotides outside the gene matches: 5. The CDR3 length is 13 residues. CDR3 amino acids: CSAIGLGQETQYF. CDR3 coding DNA: TGCAGTGCCATCGGACTAGGCCAAGAGACCCAGTACTTC.